These 8 T cell receptor beta chains share one sample of origin, sequenced in a study of T cell responses to AZD1222 COVID-19 vaccine. Generated by immunoSEQ multiplex PCR, the TCRdb table keeps only in-frame clones and is missing some. The sample includes 120,000 to 150,000 clones, around 93% of them seen just once. Source: peripheral blood, taken on day 0 of AZD1222 vaccination. These receptors were collected from an adult in good health.

The sample holds one count of this clone. V and J are TRBV9 and TRBJ1-1, with a tentative D call TRBD1 (5 bases). Germline V CDR1 and CDR2: SGDLS, YYNGEE. This CDR3 is built from 15 residues. The V gene lost 3 bases and the J gene lost 2 bases, with 14 bases spanning the gap. The CDR3 loop is CASSAEPGLNTEAFF. The CDR3 bases are TGTGCCAGCAGCGCAGAACCGGGGCTAAACACTGAAGCTTTCTTT.

The chain uses TRBV30 and TRBJ2-3; 12 bases are shared with TRBD2. CDR3 length: 13 amino acids. CDR1 and CDR2 (germline): GTSNPN, SVGIG (reference sequence). CDR3 protein: CGMASGREDTQYF. Written as DNA, the CDR3 is TGTGGGATGGCTAGCGGGAGGGAAGATACGCAGTATTTT.

This clone showed up just once. At one end the junction does not follow the germline gene, possibly because of a read error. The chain links TRBV7-7 to TRBJ2-5; tentative D call: TRBD1 (6 bases). Germline V gene data show CDR1 as SSHAT and CDR2 as FNYEAQ (reference sequence). The CDR3 runs to 15 residues. CDR3 amino acids: CASSLARGGTETQYF. The CDR3 DNA is TGTGCTAGCAGCTTAGCTAGAGGGGGTACAGAGACCCAGTACTTC.

V gene TRBV5-1 combines with J gene TRBJ1-2; no definite D call. Germline-derived CDR1 and CDR2 are SGHRS and YFSETQ. The CDR3 loop spans 15 amino acids. Trimming took 2 bases from V and 2 from J, leaving 13 bases between them. CDR3 DNA sequence: TGCGCCAGCAGCTTACCTCAGGCGAAGAACTATGGCTACACCTTC. Residues: CASSLPQAKNYGYTF.

This rearrangement joins TRBV7-2 to TRBJ2-7, with D perhaps being TRBD1 or TRBD2 (5 bases each). CDR3 length: 16 residues. Per the germline V gene, CDR1 is SGHTA and CDR2 is FQGNSA. V lost 2 bases and J lost 2, with 16 bases in between. Written as DNA, the CDR3 is TGTGCCAGCAGCTTACTCCCAGGGACGGTAACCTACGAGCAGTACTTC. Translating gives CASSLLPGTVTYEQYF. Variable domain in full (rest from reference TRBV7-2 and TRBJ2-7): GAGVSQSPSNKVTEKGKDVELRCDPISGHTALYWYRQSLGQGLEFLIYFQGNSAPDKSGLPSDRFSAERTGGSVSTLTIQRTQQEDSAVYLCASSLLPGTVTYEQYFGPGTRLTVT.

The CDR3 DNA reads as TGTGCCAGCAGCTTAGTGGCCGACGGGGAGCTGTTTTTT. Protein: CASSLVADGELFF. The chain recombines TRBV7-8 with TRBJ2-2; D is unclear. The CDR3 has 13 amino acids. The V gene lost 1 base and the J gene lost 7 bases, with 7 bases spanning the gap. Germline V gives CDR1 SGHVS, CDR2 FQNEAQ. The complete variable domain, with remaining parts taken from reference TRBV7-8 and TRBJ2-2, reads GAGVSQSPRYKVAKRGQDVALRCDPISGHVSLFWYQQALGQGPEFLTYFQNEAQLDKSGLPSDRFFAERPEGSVSTLKIQRTQQEDSAVYLCASSLVADGELFFGEGSRLTVL.

The J gene is TRBJ2-2, the V gene TRBV20-1; D gene unclear. This CDR3 region has 11 residues. Germline V gene data show CDR1 as DFQATT and CDR2 as SNEGSKA (reference sequence). V was trimmed by 5 bases and J by 6 bases, leaving 7 bases between them. This chain's CDR3 is CSARRAGELFF. CDR3 in DNA: TGCAGTGCTCGACGGGCCGGGGAGCTGTTTTTT.

This sequence joins TRBV4-2 and TRBJ1-2, with D perhaps TRBD1 (5 bases). V shed 0 bases and J shed 5 bases, with 16 bases lying between them. The CDR3 extends over 16 amino acids. Germline values: CDR1 LGHNA, CDR2 YNFKEQ. In DNA, the CDR3 is TGTGCCAGCAGCCAAGAAGTCGGGGGATCAATTTATGGCTACACCTTC. Translated: CASSQEVGGSIYGYTF.